In its sample, the clone carrying this TCR beta chain was seen many times. The length of the CDR3 is 15 residues. V lost 4 bases to trimming and J lost 0 bases, with 10 bases between them. RNA transcripts yielded amplified TCR beta CDR3 regions. RT-PCR in the first round used HTBI primers; a second-round multiplex PCR followed. Via MiXCR, TCRdb re-called the multiplex PCR reads, giving one row per CDR3 protein. The sample holds about 400,000 distinct CDR3 sequences, 18% seen once. These data originate in a study of Graves' ophthalmopathy and Graves' hyperthyroidism. The chain recombines TRBV12-3 or TRBV12-4 with TRBJ1-5, with D perhaps matching TRBD1 (6 bases). Sequencing was carried out using peripheral blood. The receptor was isolated from a woman aged 18-29 years with Graves' ophthalmopathy. The CDR3 DNA follows: TGTGCCAGCAGTTCCTGGACAGATAGCAATCAGCCCCAGCATTTT. Encoded protein: CASSSWTDSNQPQHF.